This TCR beta chain emerged from a study of T cells in Graves' hyperthyroidism and ophthalmopathy. Study summary: Peripheral blood collection took place at initial diagnosis, before any treatment.

Newly diagnosed hyperthyroidism, duration under 2 months, in patients aged 18 to 65. Amplification yielded TCR beta CDR3 regions, with RNA transcripts as the source. Using the HTBI primer set, a first-round RT-PCR was run on the TCR CDR3. One entry per CDR3 protein, called by TCRdb with MiXCR from the multiplex PCR reads. This table has roughly 350,000 distinct CDR3 sequences, roughly 14% appearing once. General study points: From stable hyperthyroidism, ophthalmopathy was set apart by a 13 V-J model.

A note on this clonotype: Its antigen remains unknown.

Per the germline V gene, CDR1 is MDHEN and CDR2 is SYDVKM. V lost 5 bases, J lost 0 bases, and 18 bases stayed unmatched. The CDR3 is 20 residues long. This receptor was taken from a woman aged 30 to 39 with Graves' hyperthyroidism. The sequencing sample was made of blood. This chain links TRBV28 with TRBJ2-7; 11 nucleotides match TRBD2. The CDR3 DNA follows: TGTGCCAGCAGTCAACCGTCTACCCCGACTAGCGGGATATTCTCCTACGAGCAGTACTTC. Protein sequence: CASSQPSTPTSGIFSYEQYF.